Listed below are T cell receptor beta chains from one sample, sequenced in a study of blood T cell repertoires in COVID-19. Assay: immunoSEQ multiplex PCR; the TCRdb copy retains only in-frame clones and omits some. The sample records just over 150,000 clones, over 70% being singletons. Sequenced: peripheral blood. The receptors derive from a man in his sixties with acute or convalescent COVID-19. Each CDR3 is given with its conserved first and last residue. The D gene is left open where the match is weak. Rows may omit the clone size; those that give it use once, few, many or a size class.

D gene,V gene,J gene,CDR3 length,clone size,CDR3 protein,CDR3 DNA
TRBD2,TRBV3-1/TRBV3-2,TRBJ2-3,17,-,CASSQDLGTRTTDTQYF,TGTGCCAGCAGCCAAGATTTAGGGACTAGAACCACAGATACGCAGTATTTT
-,TRBV7-2,TRBJ1-2,14,-,CASSFGGTAYGYTF,TGTGCCAGCAGCTTCGGCGGGACGGCCTATGGCTACACCTTC
-,TRBV23-1,TRBJ1-5,15,-,CASSHPRDNNQPQHF,TGCGCCAGCAGTCATCCCCGGGACAACAATCAGCCCCAGCATTTT
TRBD2,TRBV28,TRBJ2-1,16,-,CASSPPGLAGHNEQFF,TGTGCCAGCAGTCCTCCGGGACTAGCGGGACACAATGAGCAGTTCTTC
-,TRBV19,TRBJ2-7,15,-,CASSRSRTGAYEQYF,TGTGCCAGTAGTAGATCTAGGACGGGGGCCTACGAGCAGTACTTC
-,TRBV7-2,TRBJ1-6,13,once,CASSLAASSPLHF,TGTGCCAGCAGCTTAGCGGCCAGTTCACCCCTCCACTTT
TRBD1,TRBV7-3,TRBJ2-7,17,-,CASSFHGGQGLSYEQYF,TGTGCCAGCAGCTTCCATGGCGGACAGGGACTGTCCTACGAGCAGTACTTC
-,TRBV4-3,TRBJ2-1,15,once,CASSQRESSYNEQFF,TGCGCCAGCAGCCAACGGGAGAGCTCCTACAATGAGCAGTTCTTC
-,TRBV19,TRBJ2-1,16,-,CASSYRRGGYHNEQFF,TGTGCCAGTAGTTACCGTCGCGGGGGCTACCACAATGAGCAGTTCTTC
TRBD2,TRBV5-4,TRBJ2-5,15,-,CASSFTSGRSETQYF,TGTGCCAGCAGCTTTACTAGCGGGAGGTCAGAGACCCAGTACTTC
-,TRBV7-2,TRBJ1-2,12,few,CACGGEGYGYTF,TGTGCTTGCGGCGGGGAAGGCTATGGCTACACCTTC
TRBD1,TRBV2,TRBJ1-6,16,-,CASSGSRGQSNSPLHF,TGTGCCAGCAGTGGATCTCGGGGACAGAGTAATTCACCCCTCCACTTT
TRBD1,TRBV19,TRBJ1-2,14,-,CASSPRTGGYGYTF,TGTGCCAGTAGTCCCCGGACAGGGGGCTATGGCTACACCTTC
TRBD1,TRBV9,TRBJ1-3,15,-,CASSARTGTGNTIYF,TGTGCCAGCAGCGCACGGACAGGGACTGGAAACACCATATATTTT
-,TRBV6-5,TRBJ2-7,15,-,CASRRSSGGAYEQYF,TGTGCCAGCAGACGAAGTAGCGGAGGGGCTTACGAGCAGTACTTC
TRBD2,TRBV19,TRBJ2-7,15,-,CASSIKAGDLYEQYF,TGTGCCAGTAGTATTAAAGCGGGGGACCTCTACGAGCAGTACTTC
TRBD1,TRBV23-1,TRBJ2-3,16,once,CASSPEPGQDTDTQYF,TGCGCCAGCTCCCCCGAACCGGGACAGGACACAGATACGCAGTATTTT
-,TRBV27,TRBJ1-1,16,-,CASSSNRVFGNTEAFF,TGTGCCAGCAGTTCTAACAGGGTTTTTGGGAACACTGAAGCTTTCTTT
-,TRBV12-3/TRBV12-4,TRBJ1-1,11,-,CASSPGLGAFF,TGTGCCAGCAGTCCAGGGTTAGGAGCTTTCTTT
TRBD1,TRBV3-1/TRBV3-2,TRBJ1-2,14,-,CASSRDRANYGYTF,TGTGCCAGCAGCCGGGACAGGGCGAACTATGGCTACACCTTC
TRBD1,TRBV4-2,TRBJ1-2,16,-,CASSLPGTANFYGYTF,TGTGCCAGCAGCCTACCCGGGACAGCGAATTTTTATGGCTACACCTTC
-,TRBV6-2/TRBV6-3,TRBJ1-5,14,-,CASSYVQGFEPQHF,TGTGCCAGCAGTTACGTACAGGGATTTGAGCCCCAGCATTTT
TRBD2,TRBV5-1,TRBJ2-1,15,-,CASSLAGTSGNEQFF,TGCGCCAGCAGCTTGGCCGGGACTAGCGGGAATGAGCAGTTCTTC
-,TRBV5-5,TRBJ2-6,15,-,CASSLGGWEANVLTF,TGTGCCAGCAGCTTGGGAGGGTGGGAGGCCAACGTCCTGACTTTC
-,TRBV29-1,TRBJ2-3,16,-,CSVGRGWGDLTDTQYF,TGCAGCGTTGGTAGGGGATGGGGGGACCTCACAGATACGCAGTATTTT
-,TRBV28,TRBJ2-7,15,-,CASSLLSGGEVEQYF,TGTGCCAGCTCTCTTTTGAGCGGAGGGGAGGTTGAGCAGTACTTC
-,TRBV19,TRBJ2-7,13,-,CASSAGATGEQYF,TGTGCCAGTAGCGCGGGGGCAACGGGGGAGCAGTACTTC
-,TRBV6-5,TRBJ2-7,12,-,CASTDSTYEQYF,TGTGCCAGCACGGACAGCACCTACGAGCAGTACTTC
-,TRBV15,TRBJ2-2,13,-,CATSRPGVGELFF,TGTGCCACCAGCAGGCCCGGGGTCGGGGAGCTGTTTTTT
-,TRBV4-1,TRBJ1-4,16,-,CASSQELGGVNEKLFF,TGCGCCAGCAGCCAAGAATTGGGGGGGGTTAATGAAAAACTGTTTTTT
TRBD1,TRBV5-1,TRBJ1-6,16,-,CASSEGTGSYNSPLHF,TGCGCCAGCAGCGAGGGGACAGGCTCCTATAATTCACCCCTCCACTTT